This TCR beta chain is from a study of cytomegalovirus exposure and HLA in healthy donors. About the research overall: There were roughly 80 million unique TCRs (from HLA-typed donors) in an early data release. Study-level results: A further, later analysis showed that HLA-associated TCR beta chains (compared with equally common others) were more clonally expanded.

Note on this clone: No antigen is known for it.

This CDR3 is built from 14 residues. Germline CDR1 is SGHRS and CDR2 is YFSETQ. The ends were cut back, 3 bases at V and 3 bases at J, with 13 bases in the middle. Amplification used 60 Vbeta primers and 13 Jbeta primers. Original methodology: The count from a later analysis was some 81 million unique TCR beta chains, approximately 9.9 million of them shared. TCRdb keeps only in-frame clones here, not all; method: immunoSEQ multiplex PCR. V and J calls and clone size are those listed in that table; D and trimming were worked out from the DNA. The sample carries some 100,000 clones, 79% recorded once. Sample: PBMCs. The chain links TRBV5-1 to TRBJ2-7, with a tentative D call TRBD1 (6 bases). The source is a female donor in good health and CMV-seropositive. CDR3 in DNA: TGCGCCAGCAGCTACGACAGGCCGTACTACGAGCAGTACTTC. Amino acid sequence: CASSYDRPYYEQYF.